These 25 T cell receptor beta chains were sequenced from one sample in a study of shared clonotypes between healthy human individuals. Assay: immunoSEQ multiplex PCR; the TCRdb copy retains only in-frame clones and omits some. Of some 1,400,000 clones listed, more than 95% were seen once; the top ten hold about 1%. Sequenced: naive CD4+ T cells sorted from blood. Indicated subset: CD45RA+ positively selected. The receptor set was obtained from a man aged 30-40 years in good health.

CDR3 DNA sequence: TGTGCCAGCAGTTTATCCAGTCTGGGTGGCTATGGCTACACCTTC. Encoded protein: CASSLSSLGGYGYTF. V is TRBV28 and J is TRBJ1-2, with D uncertain. Germline CDR1 and CDR2: MDHEN and SYDVKM. Between the trimmed V and J ends, which lost 1 base and 4 bases, there was a span of 13 bases. This CDR3 has 15 amino acids.

The J gene is TRBJ2-3, the V gene TRBV5-4; TRBD2 matches at 10 bases. Unmatched junction bases numbered 11, after V lost 1 base and J lost 6 bases. The CDR3 is 17 amino acids. Germline V gives CDR1 SGHNT, CDR2 YYREEE (reference sequence). CDR3 protein: CASSLRTSGPPGDTQYF. CDR3 DNA sequence: TGTGCCAGCAGCTTGAGGACTAGCGGTCCACCTGGGGATACGCAGTATTTT.

This clone came up once. The chain uses TRBV11-3 and TRBJ2-3, with D perhaps TRBD2 (5 bases). The CDR3 is 17 amino acids. Germline V gene sequence: CDR1 SGHNT, CDR2 YENEEA. V was shortened by 4 bases and J by 1 base, with 18 bases between the two germline ends. The CDR3 nucleotides read TGTGCCAGCAGCTCCGCGACCCGGGGTACTCGCACAGATACGCAGTATTTT. This sequence encodes CASSSATRGTRTDTQYF.

The chain is built from TRBV19 and TRBJ2-1, with 14 bases matching TRBD2. CDR1 is LNHDA, CDR2 SQIVND, per germline (reference sequence). The CDR3 has 18 residues. Trimming at V came to 3 bases and at J to 2 bases, leaving 6 bases not matched to a gene. CDR3 DNA: TGTGCCAGTAGTATTAGGGGGACTAGCGGGGGAGCCTACAATGAGCAGTTCTTC. This translates into CASSIRGTSGGAYNEQFF.

CDR3 DNA: TGTGCCAGCAGTGACACAATGGGCTACACCTTC. Protein product: CASSDTMGYTF. The V and J genes are TRBV25-1 and TRBJ1-2; D is unresolved. The V and J ends lost 3 bases and 8 bases respectively, with 7 bases between them. Germline-derived CDR1 and CDR2 are MGHDK and SYGVNS. The CDR3 extends over 11 amino acids.

The chain is built from TRBV7-8 and TRBJ1-5, with D possibly TRBD1 on 5 matching bases. The CDR3 has 14 residues. Germline-derived CDR1 and CDR2 are SGHVS and FQNEAQ. V was trimmed by 3 bases and J by 4 bases, leaving 10 bases between them. The CDR3: CASSLGGRNQPQHF. The CDR3 DNA reads as TGTGCCAGCAGCTTGGGGGGTAGGAATCAGCCCCAGCATTTT.

The V gene is TRBV5-4, the J gene TRBJ1-2; D call uncertain. Germline CDR1 and CDR2: SGHNT and YYREEE (reference sequence). V was shortened by 0 bases and J by 9 bases, with 9 bases between the two germline ends. This CDR3 region has 12 residues. In nucleotides, the CDR3 is TGTGCCAGCAGCTTGGAGGGTGTCAGCTACACCTTC. Translated: CASSLEGVSYTF.

V and J are TRBV28 and TRBJ2-7, with a possible D match to TRBD1 (6 bases). The CDR3 loop spans 13 amino acids. Trimming removed 8 bases from V and 3 bases from J, with 14 bases in between. CDR1 MDHEN and CDR2 SYDVKM come from the germline V gene. The CDR3: CASLPTGNYEQYF. CDR3 sequence (DNA): TGTGCCAGCTTGCCGACAGGTAACTACGAGCAGTACTTC. The full variable domain, with the rest looked up from reference TRBV28 and TRBJ2-7, is DVKVTQSSRYLVKRTGEKVFLECVQDMDHENMFWYRQDPGLGLRLIYFSYDVKMKEKGDIPEGYSVSREKKERFSLILESASTNQTSMYLCASLPTGNYEQYFGPGTRLTVT.

This clone showed up just once. The rearrangement joins TRBV6-5 to TRBJ2-1, with D possibly TRBD2 on 5 matching bases. The V gene's germline CDR1 is MNHEY and CDR2 SVGAGI. This CDR3 is built from 16 residues. Trimming shortened V by 0 bases and J by 0 bases, and 9 bases separated the two germline ends. CDR3 loop: CASSYSSANSYNEQFF. CDR3 sequence (DNA): TGTGCCAGCAGTTACTCTAGCGCGAACTCCTACAATGAGCAGTTCTTC.

The rearrangement joins TRBV19 to TRBJ2-7; 8 bases map to TRBD1. The germline V gene encodes CDR1 LNHDA and CDR2 SQIVND (reference sequence). V gave up 8 bases and J gave up 1 base; unmatched junction bases: 4. The CDR3 is 13 residues long. CDR3 residues: CASGRGLSYEQYF. The CDR3 DNA reads TGTGCCAGTGGCAGGGGGCTTTCCTACGAGCAGTACTTC.

The chain employs TRBV7-2 and TRBJ2-1; D gene ambiguous. Germline V gene data show CDR1 as SGHTA and CDR2 as FQGNSA. V gave up 0 bases and J gave up 2 bases, with 5 bases separating them. The CDR3 runs to 14 residues. CDR3 sequence: CASSLAGPYNEQFF. CDR3 sequence (DNA): TGTGCCAGCAGCTTAGCGGGCCCCTACAATGAGCAGTTCTTC.

The rearrangement uses TRBV5-6 and TRBJ2-7, with D tentatively TRBD1 (6 bases). This CDR3 spans 16 amino acids. V dropped 1 base and J dropped 2 bases, with 16 bases sitting between them. CDR1 and CDR2 (germline): SGHDT, YYEEEE. Here the CDR3 DNA reads TGTGCCAGCAGCTTGTTCAGTCTGGACAGCCCCTACGAGCAGTACTTC. Protein: CASSLFSLDSPYEQYF.

A note on this clone: This sample includes further DNA sequences coding for the same CDR3. This chain joins TRBV9 and TRBJ1-5; the D is unclear. Germline V CDR1 and CDR2: SGDLS, YYNGEE. This CDR3 region has 13 residues. Trimming stripped 0 bases from V and 4 bases from J, with 5 bases between. CDR3 DNA: TGTGCCAGCAGCGTAGGGGTGAATCAGCCCCAGCATTTT. As protein: CASSVGVNQPQHF.

This clone appeared once. The chain recombines TRBV7-8 with TRBJ1-5, with D maybe TRBD1 (6 bases). Trimming removed 4 bases from V and 7 bases from J, with 17 bases in between. The CDR3 covers 15 residues. CDR1 and CDR2 from the germline V gene are SGHVS and FQNEAQ. The CDR3 bases are TGTGCCAGCAGCTCCCGGACAGTGTCACGCCAGCCCCAGCATTTT. Translating gives CASSSRTVSRQPQHF.

The genes are TRBV7-2 and TRBJ2-1; TRBD1 is a possible D gene (6 bases). The CDR3 has 17 amino acids. In germline, CDR1 is SGHTA, CDR2 FQGNSA. Trimming stripped 1 base from V and 5 bases from J, with 18 bases between. CDR3 in amino acids: CASSLVGWQGLNNEQFF. The CDR3, as DNA: TGTGCCAGCAGCTTAGTGGGGTGGCAGGGGCTGAACAATGAGCAGTTCTTC. The whole variable domain, filled in from reference TRBV7-2 and TRBJ2-1, reads GAGVSQSPSNKVTEKGKDVELRCDPISGHTALYWYRQSLGQGLEFLIYFQGNSAPDKSGLPSDRFSAERTGGSVSTLTIQRTQQEDSAVYLCASSLVGWQGLNNEQFFGPGTRLTVL.

The sample holds one count of this clone. The genes are TRBV5-6 and TRBJ1-4; TRBD1 aligns across 7 bases. Unmatched junction bases numbered 10, after V lost 4 bases and J lost 4 bases. Germline CDR1 is SGHDT and CDR2 is YYEEEE. This CDR3 has 16 amino acids. CDR3 sequence: CASSSDRVGGNEKLFF. The CDR3, as DNA: TGTGCCAGCAGCAGCGACAGGGTGGGGGGTAATGAAAAACTGTTTTTT.

This sequence joins TRBV7-8 and TRBJ2-3; 9 bases match TRBD2. The CDR3 sequence is 20 residues long. V gave up 2 bases and J gave up 2 bases; unmatched junction bases: 17. Germline V gene lookup returns CDR1 SGHVS and CDR2 FQNEAQ. CDR3 DNA sequence: TGTGCCAGCAGCTTAATTTGGACTAGCGAGAGGCGGGATGACACAGATACGCAGTATTTT. Translated: CASSLIWTSERRDDTDTQYF.

The V call is TRBV28, the J call TRBJ2-2; D not certain. Trimming removed 3 bases from V and 6 bases from J, with 20 bases in between. CDR3 size: 17 residues. CDR1 MDHEN and CDR2 SYDVKM come from the germline V gene. The DNA for the CDR3 is TGTGCCAGCAGTTTTTATACCCCCCTGGGCGTCTCCGGGGAGCTGTTTTTT. Its translation is CASSFYTPLGVSGELFF.

The chain employs TRBV5-1 and TRBJ2-7, with 10 bases identical to TRBD2. The junction had 6 bases not matched to a gene; V was cut back by 0 bases and J by 6 bases. The CDR3 has 15 residues. Germline V gene lookup returns CDR1 SGHRS and CDR2 YFSETQ. CDR3 in amino acids: CASSLGSGRASEQYF. The CDR3 DNA reads as TGCGCCAGCAGCTTGGGCAGCGGGAGGGCCTCCGAGCAGTACTTC.

The chain joins TRBV6-5 to TRBJ1-5; D might be TRBD1 (5 bases). Looked up from germline, CDR1 is MNHEY and CDR2 is SVGAGI. The CDR3 loop spans 15 amino acids. Trimming pared 7 bases from V and 0 bases from J, leaving 13 bases between. For the CDR3, the DNA is TGTGCCAGCAACCCGACAGCGTATAGCAATCAGCCCCAGCATTTT. Its protein product is CASNPTAYSNQPQHF.

This rearrangement joins TRBV6-1 to TRBJ1-2; no definite D call. V shed 7 bases and J shed 7 bases, with 7 bases lying between them. The CDR3 contains 10 residues. Germline V gives CDR1 MNHNS, CDR2 SASEGT. The CDR3 loop reads CASKTVGYTF. CDR3 sequence (DNA): TGTGCCAGCAAAACGGTTGGCTACACCTTC.

The rearrangement uses TRBV7-9 and TRBJ2-7, with a possible D match to TRBD1 (6 bases). The CDR3 is 14 amino acids. V was shortened by 5 bases and J by 2 bases, with 13 bases between the two germline ends. Germline V CDR1 and CDR2: SEHNR, FQNEAQ (reference sequence). CDR3: CASSPGQYTYEQYF. The DNA of the CDR3 is TGTGCCAGCAGCCCAGGACAGTACACCTACGAGCAGTACTTC.

The genes are TRBV28 and TRBJ1-2; TRBD1 might be the D (6 bases). From germline, CDR1 is MDHEN and CDR2 SYDVKM. The CDR3 is made up of 16 amino acids. V was trimmed by 4 bases and J by 4 bases, leaving 19 bases between them. The CDR3 region has the DNA TGTGCCAGCAGTTACCCAGCAGGGGCCCATATCTATGGCTACACCTTC. Residues: CASSYPAGAHIYGYTF.

This rearrangement joins TRBV7-9 to TRBJ1-3; 10 bases fit TRBD1. The V gene end was trimmed by 9 bases and the J gene end by 7 bases; junction bases not matched to a gene: 3. The CDR3 consists of 12 residues. Germline lookup yields CDR1 SEHNR and CDR2 FQNEAQ (reference sequence). The CDR3 is CASWDRGNTIYF. For the CDR3, the DNA is TGTGCCAGTTGGGACAGGGGTAACACCATATATTTT.

With respect to this clone: The sample contains more than one DNA sequence encoding this CDR3. The V gene is TRBV9, the J gene TRBJ2-1; D gene uncertain. CDR3 length: 14 residues. Looked up from germline, CDR1 is SGDLS and CDR2 is YYNGEE. The ends were cut back, 0 bases at V and 3 bases at J, with 7 bases in the middle. The CDR3 protein is CASSVGQSYNEQFF. In nucleotides, the CDR3 is TGTGCCAGCAGCGTAGGTCAGAGCTACAATGAGCAGTTCTTC.